Described below is a single T cell receptor beta chain sequence and its context. Its antigen is currently not known. No per-base quality is available; no much larger clone lies one base away. This sample was taken from a study of somatic mutations in cytotoxic T cells in rheumatoid arthritis (dated by TCRdb to the late 2010s). With respect to the entire study: Before any treatment started and right after they were diagnosed, patients gave peripheral blood samples (about 27 ml EDTA). The study asked whether expanded CD8+ T-cell clones in newly diagnosed, untreated rheumatoid arthritis carry somatic mutations, and used TCRB deep sequencing to characterize clonality. Median age was essentially the same in the patient group and the control group. For 65 rheumatoid arthritis patients and 20 or so healthy controls, TCRB deep sequencing was carried out. Sorted V beta1+ cells also underwent TCRB sequencing, and some V beta antibody-stained T-cell populations were flow-sorted at nearly 100% purity on a FACSAria II or Sony SH800. General findings and caveats noted by the study authors: CD8+ clonality increased with age in patients (Spearman r ≈ 0.5) but not in healthy controls. The expanded CD8+ clones had unknown antigen targets, and not appearing in virus-specific databases did not rule out that they were virus-specific. The slight TRBV07 underrepresentation in patients was not adjusted for multiple comparisons. CD8+ T-cell clonality did not differ significantly between rheumatoid arthritis patients and age-matched healthy controls. In about an eighth of the roughly 65 patients, more than 20% of CD8+ cells belonged to the largest CD8+ clone, while several identical CD8+ TCRB sequences were shared between blood and synovial fluid.

CD4+ and CD8+ cells were isolated by positive magnetic bead selection on an AutoMACS, and purity was checked by flow cytometry. Initial screening for clonal expansions relied on flow cytometry with a TCR V beta antibody panel, after which sorted CD8+ fractions underwent TCRB deep sequencing for characterization. Peripheral blood mononuclear cells were obtained using density gradient separation with Ficoll-Paque PLUS. DNA from CD4-enriched, CD8-enriched or PBMC samples was extracted using Nucleospin Tissue or Tissue XS kits and then quantified on a Qubit 2.0 fluorometer. Sequences MNHEY (CDR1) and SVGAGI (CDR2) are obtained from the germline V gene. Cut back by 1 base and 6 bases, the V and J ends lie 12 bases apart. The CDR3 runs 14 amino acids, cysteine and phenylalanine included. Only the CDR3 region is kept as DNA, spanning 42 bases read in frame from base 1. TCRB CDR3 sequencing used the immunoSEQ assay on genomic DNA. The source study handled its data this way. Only a few patient CD8+ clones larger than 1% matched published virus-specific TCRB sequences when compared against them. Analyses were restricted to productive TCRB rearrangements. Clonality was expressed as a Shannon entropy-based productive clonality index, with each clone defined by a unique TCRB CDR3 sequence. To calculate repertoire overlap between two samples, the template counts of each clone were considered relative to each sample's total templates. V-gene usage measured by flow cytometry correlated with TCRB sequencing V-gene usage, with a Spearman r of 0.6 to 0.65. TCRdb provides this immuneACCESS table in a form limited to in-frame rearrangements. Some clones are lacking; in checked studies, under half of them reflect an unresolved V gene, and why the rest are absent is not known. The V and J calls and clone size come from that table; D and trimming were worked out from the DNA. The sample data list 5,500 to 6,500 clones, and more than 75% of these were observed just once. In total, the top ten clones hold 28% of the sample.

Sequenced material: CD8+ T cells sorted from blood. This chain joins TRBV6-5 to TRBJ1-2; the D gene is perhaps TRBD1, from 5 matching bases. This TCR came from an adult with rheumatoid arthritis. CDR3 protein: CASSYWGPGNGYTF. The nucleotides read TGTGCCAGCAGTTACTGGGGACCGGGAAATGGCTACACCTTC.